This is a list of T cell receptor beta chains from one sample in a study of early T cells in non-severe SARS-CoV-2 infection. TCRdb passed the 5' RACE reads through MiXCR, listing each CDR3 protein once. The data hold 40,000 or so distinct CDR3 sequences, with 5% to 5.5% observed a single time. The source was whole blood, collected at baseline. All receptors come from an adult who was a healthcare worker with PCR-confirmed SARS-CoV-2 infection or an uninfected control (not recorded which). CDR3s include the opening cysteine and the closing phenylalanine or tryptophan. D genes are given only for firm matches. Size values are once, few and many counts, or a class for expanded clones, and some rows have none.

V gene	clone size	D gene	J gene	CDR3 DNA	CDR3 protein
TRBV12-3/TRBV12-4	many	.	TRBJ2-1	TGTGCCAGCAGTTTCGGCAGGGGAAGGAATGAGCAGTTCTTC	CASSFGRGRNEQFF
TRBV5-1	.	TRBD2	TRBJ2-1	TGCGCCAGCAGCCCACACGCGGGAGGACACAACTCCTACAATGAGCAGTTCTTC	CASSPHAGGHNSYNEQFF
TRBV28	many	.	TRBJ1-2	TGTGCCAGCAGTTTTCCTGTCAGTAACTATGGCTACACCTTC	CASSFPVSNYGYTF
TRBV6-2/TRBV6-3	many	.	TRBJ2-7	TGTGCCAGCAGTTACTCGACCGCTAGCTACTACGAGCAGTACTTC	CASSYSTASYYEQYF
TRBV18	many	.	TRBJ2-7	TGTGCCAGCTCACCAAGGGGCCTACGGGAGCAGTACTTC	CASSPRGLREQYF
TRBV7-9	few	.	TRBJ2-3	TGTGCCAGCAGCCCCTCCCTCGGCCCCATCTTCACAGATACGCAGTATTTT	CASSPSLGPIFTDTQYF
TRBV5-6	.	TRBD1	TRBJ1-5	TGTGCCAGCAGCTCGACAGGGGCCTTCGAGCCCCAGCATTTT	CASSSTGAFEPQHF
TRBV24-1	many	TRBD2	TRBJ2-3	TGTGCCACCAGTGATTCCACGGGAGGGCCAACAGATACGCAGTATTTT	CATSDSTGGPTDTQYF
TRBV2	many	TRBD2	TRBJ2-7	TGTGCCAGCAGCGTTATAGCGGGTCGGAACACCTACGAGCAGTACTTC	CASSVIAGRNTYEQYF
TRBV14	many	.	TRBJ1-1	TGTGCCAGCAGCCAAGATAGATTACGGGGGGCAGCTTTCTTT	CASSQDRLRGAAFF
TRBV19	many	TRBD1	TRBJ1-5	TGTGCCAGTAGTACTCGACAGGGGGCGAATCAGCCCCAGCATTTT	CASSTRQGANQPQHF
TRBV11-2	many	.	TRBJ2-5	TGTGCCAGCAGCTTCCGGGACCGAGGGGTGGAGACCCAGTACTTC	CASSFRDRGVETQYF
TRBV7-9	many	.	TRBJ2-1	TGTGCCAGCAGCTTAGGAAAGAATGAGCAGTTCTTC	CASSLGKNEQFF
TRBV12-3/TRBV12-4	many	TRBD2	TRBJ2-3	TGTGCCAGCAGTTTTCCCCTAGCGGGAGGGCTGGGTACGCAGTATTTT	CASSFPLAGGLGTQYF
TRBV11-2	few	.	TRBJ2-1	TGTGCCAGCAGCTTAGTCAGCACAGGGCTGGATGAGCAGTTCTTC	CASSLVSTGLDEQFF
TRBV27	many	TRBD1	TRBJ1-5	TGTGCCAGCAGTTCGGACAGGGCGAGCAATCAGCCCCAGCATTTT	CASSSDRASNQPQHF
TRBV7-6	many	TRBD1	TRBJ1-2	TGTGCCAGCAGCCCCGGGACAGGGGGAATCGGCTATGGCTACACCTTC	CASSPGTGGIGYGYTF
TRBV20-1	many	.	TRBJ2-5	TGCAGTGCTAGTAAAGGGCCTGGTGGATTAGCGGCAGAGACCCAGTACTTC	CSASKGPGGLAAETQYF
TRBV27	many	.	TRBJ1-6	TGTGCCAGCAGCTTTTATAATTCACCCCTCCACTTT	CASSFYNSPLHF
TRBV27	.	TRBD2	TRBJ2-3	TGTGCCTTTGGACTAGCGGAGGTCACAGATACGCAGTATTTT	CAFGLAEVTDTQYF